This T cell receptor beta chain originates from a study of blood T cell repertoires in COVID-19. Per germline, CDR1 SGHRS and CDR2 YFSETQ. The CDR3 has 15 residues. With V trimmed by 4 bases and J by 2 bases, 4 bases remained unmatched. Profiled with immunoSEQ multiplex PCR; TCRdb holds only in-frame clones, not every one. The sample consists of roughly 84,000 clones, approximately 80% of them appearing once. The chain is built from TRBV5-1 and TRBJ1-3, with 9 bases matching TRBD1. Sample: peripheral blood. The sequence was collected from a woman between 40 and 50 years old with active or convalescent COVID-19. CDR3 sequence reads: CASSPGTGPGNTIYF. The CDR3 DNA reads TGCGCCAGCAGCCCGGGGACAGGGCCTGGAAACACCATATATTTT.